This T cell receptor beta chain is drawn from a study of CD8+ T cells in alopecia areata. Extracted RNA was reverse transcribed into cDNA, the sequencing template. The repertoire was sequenced with immunoSEQ multiplex PCR; TCRdb's copy has only in-frame clones and lacks some. The data contain roughly 150,000 clones, about 89% of them singletons. Germline CDR1 SNHLY, CDR2 FYNNEI. The V end lost 6 bases, the J end lost 4 bases, and 7 bases lay between the germline ends. The CDR3 is 11 amino acids. The input for sequencing was CD8+ T cells sorted from blood, taken at week 0. This chain joins TRBV2 and TRBJ2-7; D remains ambiguous. The sequence derives from a human donor with alopecia areata. This chain's CDR3 is CASSSTYEQYF. The DNA of the CDR3 is TGTGCCAGCAGCTCCACATACGAGCAGTACTTC.